This note documents a single T cell receptor (beta chain) sequence. What it recognizes is unknown. This sample's time point: patch test 1, 2 weeks after DPC sensitization. Described treatment: therapeutic diphenylcyclopropenone sensitization with weekly scalp DPC. The CDR3 contains 15 residues. Germline V lookup: CDR1 SGHTA, CDR2 FQGNSA. The germline V and J ends were trimmed by 1 base and 7 bases, with 16 bases remaining between them. This specimen belongs to a study of human T cells and chemical hapten exposure. Overall study: Diphenylcyclopropenone doses were given weekly to the scalps of patients across the approximately 25-week study. Study outcomes and limitations: Large CDR3 similarity clusters arose significantly more often from expanded TCRs than from controls.

The library attached unique molecular identifiers to individual cDNA molecules. TCRdb re-derived calls from the RACE reads in MiXCR, one entry per CDR3 protein. Of approximately 340,000 distinct CDR3 sequences listed, 5.5% to 8% are singletons. Here the sequenced sample was whole blood, taken in connection with sensitization to the hapten diphenylcyclopropenone (DPC). This TCR came from a young woman with alopecia areata. Some clones in this sample may be carry-over from other donors' samples. The rearrangement joins TRBV7-2 to TRBJ1-2; D is uncertain. CDR3 nucleotide sequence: TGTGCCAGCAGCTTAGATTTCCTATCTCCCTTTGGCTACACCTTC. It codes for CASSLDFLSPFGYTF.